These 14 T cell receptor beta chains were all obtained from the same sample, sequenced in a study of regulatory T cells in long-lasting Graves disease. In building TCR beta libraries, iRepertoire HTBI primers were used together with Arm-PCR of CDR3 regions. TCRdb processed the multiplex PCR reads anew with MiXCR; each CDR3 protein has one entry. The sample holds hundreds of thousands of distinct CDR3 sequences, roughly 15% seen once. Time point specified: newly diagnosed GD, antithyroid drugs for less than 3 months. Scientists built the TCR library using RNA that was extracted from PBMCs. Source: peripheral blood mononuclear cells (PBMCs), taken at new diagnosis, from a patient treated with antithyroid drugs. All receptors derive from a female donor with Graves disease.

The table lists this clonotype with many counts. This chain links TRBV2 with TRBJ2-3; 8 positions agree with TRBD2. Per germline, CDR1 SNHLY and CDR2 FYNNEI. The junction had 10 bases not matched to a gene; V was cut back by 8 bases and J by 0 bases. The CDR3 is 16 residues long. The CDR3 is CASSPGGATSTDTQYF. In nucleotides, the CDR3 is TGTGCCAGCTCCCCCGGGGGGGCGACTAGCACAGATACGCAGTATTTT.

This clonotype has ten or more counts. This chain connects TRBV20-1 to TRBJ1-5; weak D call: TRBD1 (5 bases). Germline V CDR1 and CDR2: DFQATT, SNEGSKA (reference sequence). Trimming removed 7 bases from V and 3 bases from J, with 13 bases in between. CDR3 length equals 13 residues. Here the CDR3 reads CSVDQGVNQPQHF. CDR3 in DNA: TGCAGTGTCGACCAGGGAGTCAATCAGCCCCAGCATTTT.

This clonotype was detected many times. The chain combines TRBV2 with TRBJ1-1; D may be TRBD1 (5 bases). V was pared by 7 bases and J by 11 bases, with 14 bases between. From germline, CDR1 is SNHLY and CDR2 FYNNEI. The CDR3 has 11 amino acids. CDR3 region: CASNSDRRAFF. CDR3 bases: TGTGCCAGCAATTCCGACAGACGTGCTTTCTTT.

This clonotype was counted many times. The chain joins TRBV4-1 to TRBJ2-7; no clear D. The CDR3 runs 14 residues. Germline-derived CDR1 and CDR2 are MGHRA and YSYEKL. V was pared by 4 bases and J by 3 bases, with 13 bases between. This CDR3 reads CASSPASAVYEQYF. The CDR3 nucleotides read TGCGCCAGCAGCCCTGCGAGCGCCGTCTACGAGCAGTACTTC.

At least ten counts were recorded for this clonotype. The chain recombines TRBV28 with TRBJ2-2; TRBD2 matches 11 bases. The ends lost 6 bases at V and 0 bases at J; junction bases unmatched: 6. Germline V gene sequence: CDR1 MDHEN, CDR2 SYDVKM. This CDR3 is built from 17 residues. In DNA, the CDR3 is TGTGCCAGCAGCTCTATAGCGGGAGGGCCGAACACCGGGGAGCTGTTTTTT. It codes for CASSSIAGGPNTGELFF. Variable domain in full (rest from reference TRBV28 and TRBJ2-2): DVKVTQSSRYLVKRTGEKVFLECVQDMDHENMFWYRQDPGLGLRLIYFSYDVKMKEKGDIPEGYSVSREKKERFSLILESASTNQTSMYLCASSSIAGGPNTGELFFGEGSRLTVL.

There are many counts of this clonotype. This chain links TRBV2 with TRBJ2-1; 7 positions agree with TRBD2. Germline-derived CDR1 and CDR2 are SNHLY and FYNNEI. The V gene end was trimmed by 0 bases and the J gene end by 6 bases; junction bases not matched to a gene: 11. This CDR3 is 17 amino acids long. The CDR3 nucleotides are TGTGCCAGCAGTGAAGCCTTGAGCGGGATAGGTAGCAATGAGCAGTTCTTC. As protein: CASSEALSGIGSNEQFF.

This clonotype was recorded at least ten times. This chain links TRBV4-1 with TRBJ2-1, with 8 nucleotides matching TRBD2. The CDR3 spans 17 residues. In germline, CDR1 is MGHRA, CDR2 YSYEKL. Trimming cost V 0 bases and J 10 bases; bases outside gene matches: 14. The CDR3, as DNA: TGCGCCAGCAGCCAAGAGAATGGGCAGACTAGCGATCAGGAGCAGTTCTTC. It is translated as CASSQENGQTSDQEQFF.

V gene TRBV24-1 combines with J gene TRBJ2-2; 7 bases agree with TRBD1. Germline V gene lookup returns CDR1 KGHDR and CDR2 SFDVKD. The CDR3 consists of 14 residues. J gave up 6 bases and V 6 bases, and 6 bases lay outside the gene matches. Here the CDR3 DNA reads TGTGCCACCAGTAAACAGGGGTTGGCCGGGGAGCTGTTTTTT. Encoded protein: CATSKQGLAGELFF.

This clonotype was observed many times. The chain links TRBV20-1 to TRBJ2-1, with 7 bases aligning to TRBD2. CDR3 size: 14 residues. Germline loops: CDR1 DFQATT, CDR2 SNEGSKA (reference sequence). V lost 5 bases, J lost 5 bases, and 9 bases stayed unmatched. Here the CDR3 DNA reads TGCAGTGCTCCTCGGGGGGACTGGAACAATGAGCAGTTCTTC. Translating gives CSAPRGDWNNEQFF.

This clonotype occurred many times. The chain uses TRBV24-1 and TRBJ2-3; no definite D call. CDR3 size: 14 residues. The ends were cut back, 5 bases at V and 2 bases at J, with 10 bases in the middle. Germline loops: CDR1 KGHDR, CDR2 SFDVKD. The CDR3 DNA reads TGTGCCACCAGTGGTTACAGACTCACAGATACGCAGTATTTT. Translation gives CATSGYRLTDTQYF.

Regarding this clonotype: A much more abundant neighbour one base away suggests this may be a read error. The V call is TRBV6-2 or TRBV6-3, the J call TRBJ2-7; TRBD1 might be the D (5 bases). Trimming removed 5 bases at V and 3 bases at J, with 17 bases between. The CDR3 has 15 amino acids. Looked up from germline, CDR1 is MNHEY and CDR2 is SVGEGT. CDR3 nucleotide sequence: TGTGCCAGCAGTCCAGAGACAGTGGAAGTCTACGAGCAGTACTTC. It codes for CASSPETVEVYEQYF.

This clonotype was counted ten times or more. J is TRBJ1-1 and V is TRBV7-9; D uncertain. The germline V gene encodes CDR1 SEHNR and CDR2 FQNEAQ (reference sequence). V gave up 3 bases and J gave up 0 bases, with 11 bases separating them. The CDR3 spans 15 residues. This CDR3 is CASSFPGDMNTEAFF. Here the CDR3 DNA reads TGTGCCAGCAGCTTCCCTGGGGATATGAACACTGAAGCTTTCTTT.

This clonotype was counted only a few times. The genes are TRBV6-9 and TRBJ2-5, with TRBD2 as a possible D gene (5 bases). This CDR3 contains 14 residues. Germline V gene lookup returns CDR1 MNHGY and CDR2 SVAAGI. V was trimmed by 3 bases and J by 5 bases, leaving 13 bases between them. The CDR3 sequence is CASSYAASRETQYF. The CDR3 DNA sequence: TGTGCCAGCAGTTACGCGGCTAGCAGGGAGACCCAGTACTTC.

V and J are TRBV6-9 and TRBJ2-1; 8 bases align to TRBD1. CDR1 and CDR2 (germline): MNHGY, SVAAGI. CDR3 size: 14 residues. J gave up 8 bases and V 3 bases, and 6 bases lay outside the gene matches. CDR3 residues: CASSYRGQEDEQFF. The CDR3 bases are TGTGCCAGCAGTTACAGGGGGCAGGAAGATGAGCAGTTCTTC.